These 22 T cell receptor beta chains came from one sample sequenced in a study of blood T cell repertoires in COVID-19. Here immunoSEQ multiplex PCR was the method, and the copy in TCRdb shows in-frame clones only, minus some. The sample holds fewer than 500,000 clones, approximately 88% seen once. The specimen was PBMCs or T cells enriched from blood (not recorded which). These TCRs come from a woman aged 25 to 39 with acute COVID-19.

The J gene is TRBJ2-1, the V gene TRBV30; D gene uncertain. This CDR3 has 15 amino acids. The V end lost 4 bases, the J end lost 2 bases, and 15 bases lay between the germline ends. The germline gives CDR1 GTSNPN, CDR2 SVGIG (reference sequence). CDR3 bases: TGTGCCTGGACCCAGATCCCTGCCACCTACAATGAGCAGTTCTTC. Encoded protein: CAWTQIPATYNEQFF.

This chain joins TRBV12-3 or TRBV12-4 and TRBJ2-1, with D possibly matching TRBD1 (5 bases). Trimming took 8 bases from V and 6 from J, leaving 11 bases between them. The CDR3 spans 12 residues. The CDR3 reads CASEGRVNEQFF. CDR3 DNA sequence: TGTGCCAGCGAAGGCAGGGTCAATGAGCAGTTCTTC.

For the CDR3, the DNA is TGTGCCAGCAGCAATGGGGGGTTTTGGCCGCTGGATCGCGGATTCCAGCACTATGGCTACACCTTC. Translating it yields CASSNGGFWPLDRGFQHYGYTF. The chain links TRBV21-1 to TRBJ1-2. TRBV21-1 is a pseudogene segment. This CDR3 comprises 22 residues.

The rearrangement joins TRBV10-1 to TRBJ1-5; 7 bases fit TRBD1. This CDR3 contains 14 residues. V gave up 2 bases and J gave up 4 bases; unmatched junction bases: 2. Germline V CDR1 and CDR2: WNHNN, SYGVQD (reference sequence). CDR3 loop: CASSEPDRNQPQHF. The CDR3 DNA reads as TGCGCCAGCAGTGAGCCGGACAGGAATCAGCCCCAGCATTTT.

The V gene is TRBV6-1, the J gene TRBJ1-2; unclear D gene. There are 13 residues in the CDR3. The V gene's germline CDR1 is MNHNS and CDR2 SASEGT. Trimming removed 2 bases from V and 14 bases from J, with 18 bases in between. The CDR3 DNA follows: TGTGCCAGCAGTGAACTGTTCGTGCGGGTGGGGACCTTC. Translated, it gives CASSELFVRVGTF.

The chain carries TRBV2 and TRBJ1-2; tentative D call: TRBD1 (5 bases). Germline-derived CDR1 and CDR2 are SNHLY and FYNNEI. V dropped 4 bases and J dropped 4 bases, with 13 bases sitting between them. The CDR3 runs to 14 residues. For the CDR3, the DNA is TGTGCCAGCAGTGGGGGGGTATTGGGCTATGGCTACACCTTC. Residues: CASSGGVLGYGYTF. Drawing the rest from reference TRBV2 and TRBJ1-2, the complete variable domain is EPEVTQTPSHQVTQMGQEVILRCVPISNHLYFYWYRQILGQKVEFLVSFYNNEISEKSEIFDDQFSVERPDGSNFTLKIRSTKLEDSAMYFCASSGGVLGYGYTFGSGTRLTVV.

The rearrangement links TRBV7-6 to TRBJ1-4; D not resolved. Germline V gene sequence: CDR1 SGHVS, CDR2 FNYEAQ. The length of the CDR3 is 16 residues. V was pared by 0 bases and J by 0 bases, with 8 bases between. The CDR3: CASSLARGATNEKLFF. The CDR3 coding sequence is TGTGCCAGCAGCTTAGCGCGGGGTGCAACTAATGAAAAACTGTTTTTT.

V usage is TRBV6-5 and J usage is TRBJ1-1, with TRBD1 as a possible D gene (6 bases). V was clipped by 7 bases and J by 11 bases, with 20 bases between them. In germline, CDR1 is MNHEY, CDR2 SVGAGI. CDR3 length: 13 amino acids. The CDR3 nucleotides read TGTGCCAGCACCCCTGGGGGCCTAGGCGGGGCTTTCTTT. Residues: CASTPGGLGGAFF.

The V gene is TRBV2, the J gene TRBJ2-6; TRBD2 matches 13 bases. Germline V lookup: CDR1 SNHLY, CDR2 FYNNEI. The CDR3 is made up of 19 amino acids. J gave up 0 bases and V 5 bases, and 7 bases lay outside the gene matches. The CDR3 sequence is CASSSPGLAGNSGANVLTF. CDR3 bases: TGTGCCAGCAGTTCACCGGGACTAGCGGGAAACTCTGGGGCCAACGTCCTGACTTTC. Looking up the rest from reference TRBV2 and TRBJ2-6 gives the full variable domain: EPEVTQTPSHQVTQMGQEVILRCVPISNHLYFYWYRQILGQKVEFLVSFYNNEISEKSEIFDDQFSVERPDGSNFTLKIRSTKLEDSAMYFCASSSPGLAGNSGANVLTFGAGSRLTVL.

This clone is a singleton in its sample. The rearrangement joins TRBV9 to TRBJ2-5, with TRBD2 matching 9 bases. The CDR3 extends over 18 amino acids. V gave up 4 bases and J gave up 5 bases; unmatched junction bases: 18. The germline CDR1 and CDR2 sequences are SGDLS and YYNGEE. CDR3 region: CASSQLAGGAPGGETQYF. In DNA, the CDR3 is TGTGCCAGCAGCCAGCTCGCGGGGGGGGCCCCCGGCGGGGAGACCCAGTACTTC.

This chain connects TRBV12-3 or TRBV12-4 to TRBJ2-7, with D uncertain. Trimming cost V 5 bases and J 4 bases, with 9 bases left between them. The CDR3 sequence is 12 residues long. CDR3 protein: CASSPLPYEQYF. The DNA for the CDR3 is TGTGCCAGCAGTCCTCTCCCTTACGAGCAGTACTTC.

V usage is TRBV6-1 and J usage is TRBJ1-6, with D hard to call. Germline CDR1 and CDR2: MNHNS and SASEGT. The length of the CDR3 is 15 residues. Trimming removed 3 bases at V and 0 bases at J, with 6 bases between. CDR3 loop: CASSDSRSYNSPLHF. The CDR3 DNA sequence: TGTGCCAGCAGTGACAGTCGCTCCTATAATTCACCCCTCCACTTT.

The V gene is TRBV6-5, the J gene TRBJ2-5, with 9 positions matching TRBD2. The junction had 8 bases not matched to a gene; V was cut back by 7 bases and J by 2 bases. The CDR3 sequence is 15 residues long. The germline V gene has CDR1 MNHEY and CDR2 SVGAGI. The CDR3 bases are TGTGCCAGCACCACCGGACTAGCGAGGCAAGAGACCCAGTACTTC. Translated, it gives CASTTGLARQETQYF.

The J gene is TRBJ1-1, the V gene TRBV30; TRBD1 is a possible D gene (5 bases). The CDR3 runs 13 residues. Trimming removed 7 bases from V and 1 base from J, with 13 bases in between. Looked up from germline, CDR1 is GTSNPN and CDR2 is SVGIG (reference sequence). The DNA for the CDR3 is TGTGCCTTGTTGGGAAGGGGGAACACTGAAGCTTTCTTT. Translation: CALLGRGNTEAFF.

The chain employs TRBV7-2 and TRBJ1-1; 9 bases line up with TRBD1. CDR3 length: 17 amino acids. The J segment lost 5 bases and the V segment lost 5 bases, leaving 15 bases of the junction unmatched. CDR1 is SGHTA, CDR2 FQGNSA, per germline. Here the CDR3 reads CASSRPGTGLLRTEAFF. The CDR3 DNA reads as TGTGCCAGCAGCCGCCCCGGGACAGGGCTCCTCCGGACTGAAGCTTTCTTT.

The chain uses TRBV2 and TRBJ2-1; D is possibly TRBD2 (7 bases). The CDR3 has 15 residues. CDR1 and CDR2 from the germline V gene are SNHLY and FYNNEI. The germline V and J ends were trimmed by 3 bases and 5 bases, with 14 bases remaining between them. The CDR3 region is CASSDFGGGHNEQFF. Here the CDR3 DNA reads TGTGCCAGCAGTGATTTCGGCGGGGGCCACAATGAGCAGTTCTTC.

V and J are TRBV30 and TRBJ1-4, with 8 nucleotides matching TRBD1. Trimming at V came to 5 bases and at J to 6 bases, leaving 8 bases not matched to a gene. Germline-derived CDR1 and CDR2 are GTSNPN and SVGIG (reference sequence). The length of the CDR3 is 14 residues. The CDR3 DNA sequence: TGTGCCTGGCCCCAACCAGGGGGCCATGAAAAACTGTTTTTT. It specifies CAWPQPGGHEKLFF.

CDR3 region: CACGLQRYGYTEAFF. In nucleotides, the CDR3 is TGTGCCTGCGGACTACAGCGGTATGGGTACACTGAAGCTTTCTTT. The rearrangement uses TRBV30 and TRBJ1-1; D gene uncertain. The CDR3 extends over 15 amino acids. V lost 6 bases to trimming and J lost 3 bases, with 20 bases between them. Looked up from germline, CDR1 is GTSNPN and CDR2 is SVGIG (reference sequence).

The V call is TRBV29-1, the J call TRBJ2-7; 10 bases line up with TRBD1. V lost 5 bases and J lost 2; bases outside the gene matches: 6. The CDR3 loop spans 14 amino acids. Germline CDR1 is SQVTM and CDR2 is ANQGSEA. CDR3 region: CSVLGTGATYEQYF. The DNA of the CDR3 is TGCAGCGTTCTAGGGACAGGGGCCACCTACGAGCAGTACTTC.

The V and J genes are TRBV9 and TRBJ2-3; 9 bases agree with TRBD1. Unmatched junction bases numbered 4, after V lost 3 bases and J lost 2 bases. CDR1 is SGDLS and CDR2 is YYNGEE in the germline V gene. This CDR3 region has 15 residues. CDR3: CASSAGTGNTDTQYF. Here the CDR3 DNA reads TGTGCCAGCAGCGCCGGGACAGGGAACACAGATACGCAGTATTTT.

Concerning this clone itself: An end of the junction differs from the germline gene, which may be a read error. The DNA of the CDR3 is TGTGCCAGCATTGAAGACAGGGCGACGAATCAGCCCCAGCATTTT. Translating gives CASIEDRATNQPQHF. The rearrangement joins TRBV2 to TRBJ1-5; 7 bases line up with TRBD1. The germline gives CDR1 SNHLY, CDR2 FYNNEI. The CDR3 has 15 residues.

The chain joins TRBV6-5 to TRBJ1-6; 7 nucleotides match TRBD1. The trim removed 8 bases at V and 5 bases at J, leaving 0 bases unmatched. Germline V lookup: CDR1 MNHEY, CDR2 SVGAGI. The CDR3 is 12 amino acids. Here the CDR3 DNA reads TGTGCCAGCGGACAGGATAATTCACCCCTCCACTTT. Protein sequence: CASGQDNSPLHF.